These 27 T cell receptor beta chains originate from one sample sequenced in a study of shared clonotypes between healthy human individuals. This table comes from immunoSEQ multiplex PCR, and its TCRdb copy is limited to in-frame clones, with some not included. The sample consists of some 1,900,000 clones, about 95% of them appearing once. Naive CD8 cells comprised CD45RO-negative, CCR7-positively selected cells, excluding terminally differentiated effector memory CD45RA+ cells. The source material was naive CD8+ T cells sorted from blood. The receptors originated from a man aged 18-30 years in good health.

This chain links TRBV7-2 with TRBJ2-7; tentatively, D is TRBD1 (6 bases). The V gene lost 2 bases and the J gene lost 7 bases, with 15 bases spanning the gap. The CDR3 sequence is 14 residues long. Germline V gene lookup returns CDR1 SGHTA and CDR2 FQGNSA. The CDR3 loop reads CASSLFSPTGEQYF. The CDR3, as DNA: TGTGCCAGCAGCTTATTCTCTCCCACAGGGGAGCAGTACTTC.

This clone showed up just once. Other DNA sequences in the same sample also yield this CDR3. The V and J genes are TRBV6-6 and TRBJ2-7; the match to TRBD1 covers 9 bases. Germline-derived CDR1 and CDR2 are MNHNY and SVGAGI (reference sequence). This CDR3 has 15 amino acids. The ends lost 3 bases at V and 3 bases at J; junction bases unmatched: 6. The CDR3 DNA sequence: TGTGCCAGCAGTTATTCGACAGGGGGAAGCTACGAGCAGTACTTC. This gives the protein CASSYSTGGSYEQYF.

This chain connects TRBV18 to TRBJ1-1, with D perhaps matching TRBD1 (5 bases). Germline-derived CDR1 and CDR2 are KGHSH and LQKENI. The ends were cut back, 8 bases at V and 4 bases at J, with 17 bases in the middle. This CDR3 comprises 14 residues. CDR3 in amino acids: CASPGQTSGTEAFF. The CDR3 nucleotides read TGTGCCAGCCCAGGGCAGACCTCGGGCACTGAAGCTTTCTTT.

The CDR3 DNA reads as TGTGCCAGCAGCGGTACAGAGAACACCGCCGGGGAGCTGTTTTTT. This codes for CASSGTENTAGELFF. This chain links TRBV28 with TRBJ2-2; D remains ambiguous. Germline loops: CDR1 MDHEN, CDR2 SYDVKM. V was cut by 6 bases and J by 6 bases, with 17 bases left in between. The CDR3 covers 15 residues.

This clone was seen only once. V usage is TRBV5-1 and J usage is TRBJ1-5; weak D call: TRBD1 (5 bases). Trimming stripped 0 bases from V and 1 base from J, with 8 bases between. CDR1 and CDR2 (germline): SGHRS, YFSETQ. The CDR3 length is 15 residues. The CDR3, as DNA: TGCGCCAGCAGCTTGGGCACAGGAAGCAATCAGCCCCAGCATTTT. Residues: CASSLGTGSNQPQHF.

The chain recombines TRBV19 with TRBJ2-7; D possibly uses TRBD1 or TRBD2 (5 bases each). V lost 10 bases and J lost 7, with 26 bases in between. The CDR3 loop spans 15 amino acids. Germline V CDR1 and CDR2: LNHDA, SQIVND (reference sequence). The CDR3 here is CATKLRDEGFGEQYF. The CDR3 coding sequence is TGTGCCACCAAGCTCCGGGACGAGGGGTTTGGGGAGCAGTACTTC.

The gene calls are TRBV7-9 and TRBJ2-2; D is ambiguous. Per germline, CDR1 SEHNR and CDR2 FQNEAQ (reference sequence). The germline V and J ends were trimmed by 3 bases and 7 bases, with 9 bases remaining between them. CDR3 size: 13 residues. CDR3 sequence reads: CASSLVAIGELFF. The CDR3 nucleotides read TGTGCCAGCAGCTTGGTGGCCATCGGGGAGCTGTTTTTT.

The rearrangement uses TRBV9 and TRBJ1-5; D gene unclear. Germline V gene data show CDR1 as SGDLS and CDR2 as YYNGEE. The CDR3 is 15 amino acids. V shed 3 bases and J shed 0 bases, with 10 bases lying between them. CDR3 loop: CASSADFDSNQPQHF. CDR3 coding DNA: TGTGCCAGCAGCGCGGACTTTGATAGCAATCAGCCCCAGCATTTT. Full variable domain (outside the CDR3, taken from reference TRBV9 and TRBJ1-5): DSGVTQTPKHLITATGQRVTLRCSPRSGDLSVYWYQQSLDQGLQFLIQYYNGEERAKGNILERFSAQQFPDLHSELNLSSLELGDSALYFCASSADFDSNQPQHFGDGTRLSIL.

This rearrangement joins TRBV9 to TRBJ2-7; 10 bases line up with TRBD2. This CDR3 spans 14 amino acids. Germline V gives CDR1 SGDLS, CDR2 YYNGEE. With 3 bases clipped from V and 6 bases from J, the junction kept 6 bases outside the gene matches. CDR3 region: CASSASGGAAEQYF. The CDR3 DNA is TGTGCCAGCAGCGCAAGCGGGGGGGCGGCCGAGCAGTACTTC.

The CDR3 here is CASSPSGLAGDEQYF. In nucleotides, the CDR3 is TGTGCCAGCAGCCCCAGCGGACTAGCGGGGGACGAGCAGTACTTC. The chain recombines TRBV9 with TRBJ2-7; TRBD2 agrees at 13 bases. CDR1 SGDLS and CDR2 YYNGEE come from the germline V gene. The junction had 6 bases not matched to a gene; V was cut back by 4 bases and J by 5 bases. This CDR3 has 15 amino acids.

This chain uses TRBV27 with TRBJ2-1; 8 bases are a match to TRBD1. The CDR3 has 12 amino acids. The V gene's germline CDR1 is MNHEY and CDR2 SMNVEV (reference sequence). The trim removed 7 bases at V and 10 bases at J, leaving 6 bases unmatched. The CDR3 loop is CASIGQGVEQFF. The CDR3 DNA reads as TGTGCCAGCATAGGACAGGGTGTCGAGCAGTTCTTC.

V is TRBV9 and J is TRBJ2-4; TRBD1 aligns across 9 bases. J was trimmed by 5 bases and V by 3 bases; bases with no gene match: 6. The CDR3 sequence is 15 residues long. Germline CDR1 and CDR2: SGDLS and YYNGEE. CDR3 region: CASSAGTGLENIQYF. The CDR3 coding sequence is TGTGCCAGCAGCGCCGGGACAGGGCTCGAAAACATTCAGTACTTC.

J is TRBJ1-5 and V is TRBV5-8, with D possibly being TRBD1 (5 bases). CDR1 SGHTS and CDR2 YDEGEE come from the germline V gene. Deletions cut 4 bases from V and 6 bases from J, with 14 bases between. CDR3 length: 14 amino acids. CDR3 amino acids: CASSPDWGGQPQHF. The CDR3 DNA reads as TGTGCCAGCAGCCCAGACTGGGGGGGTCAGCCCCAGCATTTT.

V and J are TRBV10-3 and TRBJ1-2; 7 nucleotides match TRBD1. This CDR3 is built from 15 residues. Trimming removed 3 bases from V and 0 bases from J; junction bases left unmatched: 4. Germline CDR1 and CDR2: ENHRY and SYGVKD. CDR3 DNA sequence: TGTGCCATCAGTGACGGGACAGAGACTAACTATGGCTACACCTTC. It encodes CAISDGTETNYGYTF.

The chain employs TRBV7-6 and TRBJ2-5, with 11 bases matching TRBD2. CDR3 length: 16 residues. Trimming took 3 bases from V and 0 from J; bases not matched to a gene: 3. Germline V CDR1 and CDR2: SGHVS, FNYEAQ. This CDR3 is CASSFLLAGDQETQYF. Here the CDR3 DNA reads TGTGCCAGCAGCTTCCTACTAGCGGGGGACCAAGAGACCCAGTACTTC.

The chain recombines TRBV27 with TRBJ2-1, with 12 bases identical to TRBD2. CDR1 and CDR2 (germline): MNHEY, SMNVEV (reference sequence). CDR3 length: 13 residues. With V trimmed by 4 bases and J by 12 bases, 4 bases remained unmatched. CDR3 protein: CASSSSSGGAQFF. The CDR3 DNA reads TGTGCCAGCAGTTCATCTAGCGGGGGGGCGCAGTTCTTC.

This chain joins TRBV30 and TRBJ2-3; unclear D gene. The V and J ends lost 1 base and 0 bases respectively, with 11 bases between them. The CDR3 is 15 amino acids. The germline gives CDR1 GTSNPN, CDR2 SVGIG (reference sequence). The DNA of the CDR3 is TGTGCCTGGAGTGACACTGGCTGGAGCACAGATACGCAGTATTTT. Its protein is CAWSDTGWSTDTQYF.

This chain joins TRBV19 and TRBJ2-1; TRBD1 agrees at 8 bases. Trimming cost V 2 bases and J 4 bases; bases outside gene matches: 4. The CDR3 spans 15 residues. Per the germline V gene, CDR1 is LNHDA and CDR2 is SQIVND (reference sequence). The DNA of the CDR3 is TGTGCCAGTAGTATAATGAGACAGGGGTACAATGAGCAGTTCTTC. As protein: CASSIMRQGYNEQFF.

Regarding this clone: Other DNA sequences within the sample encode an identical CDR3. The rearrangement joins TRBV19 to TRBJ1-3; 9 nucleotides align to TRBD1. Germline V lookup: CDR1 LNHDA, CDR2 SQIVND (reference sequence). The CDR3 runs to 15 residues. J was trimmed by 2 bases and V by 3 bases; bases with no gene match: 2. The CDR3 protein is CASSIGTGTGNTIYF. The CDR3 coding sequence is TGTGCCAGTAGTATCGGGACAGGGACTGGAAACACCATATATTTT.

This clone has a single count. This chain connects TRBV7-9 to TRBJ2-2; D perhaps matches TRBD2 (6 bases). Germline V gene sequence: CDR1 SEHNR, CDR2 FQNEAQ (reference sequence). This CDR3 has 15 residues. V gave up 1 base and J gave up 7 bases, with 13 bases separating them. CDR3 loop: CASSLGTSGSGELFF. As DNA, the CDR3 is TGTGCCAGCAGCTTAGGGACCTCCGGGAGCGGGGAGCTGTTTTTT.

This chain joins TRBV5-6 and TRBJ2-7; 8 positions agree with TRBD1. Per germline, CDR1 SGHDT and CDR2 YYEEEE. J was trimmed by 2 bases and V by 2 bases; bases with no gene match: 6. The CDR3 is 15 amino acids. The CDR3 sequence is CASSLVDRDPYEQYF. The CDR3 DNA reads TGTGCCAGCAGCTTAGTGGACAGGGACCCCTACGAGCAGTACTTC.

The gene calls are TRBV25-1 and TRBJ1-1; D is uncertain. V gave up 2 bases and J gave up 1 base, with 5 bases separating them. Germline CDR1 and CDR2: MGHDK and SYGVNS. There are 13 residues in the CDR3. The CDR3 region is CASSEPPNTEAFF. CDR3 bases: TGTGCCAGCAGTGAACCGCCGAACACTGAAGCTTTCTTT.

This chain joins TRBV28 and TRBJ2-7; D uncertain. The CDR3 sequence is 15 residues long. V shed 3 bases and J shed 0 bases, with 12 bases lying between them. The germline V gene encodes CDR1 MDHEN and CDR2 SYDVKM. CDR3 residues: CASSFQDISSYEQYF. CDR3 DNA: TGTGCCAGCAGTTTTCAGGATATCAGCTCCTACGAGCAGTACTTC.

This sequence joins TRBV6-1 and TRBJ2-7; possible D gene TRBD2, 6 bases. This CDR3 spans 16 amino acids. V lost 1 base and J 2 bases, leaving 15 bases between the germline ends. CDR1 MNHNS and CDR2 SASEGT come from the germline V gene. The DNA for the CDR3 is TGTGCCAGCAGTGAAGAAGGTCTAGCGATCCCCTACGAGCAGTACTTC. Amino acids: CASSEEGLAIPYEQYF.

The chain carries TRBV6-1 and TRBJ2-7; 11 nucleotides align to TRBD1. CDR1 is MNHNS, CDR2 SASEGT, per germline. The CDR3 is 16 residues long. Trimming at V came to 2 bases and at J to 2 bases, leaving 5 bases not matched to a gene. The CDR3 DNA reads TGTGCCAGCAGTGAACATCCGGGACAGGGGGCCTACGAGCAGTACTTC. The encoded protein is CASSEHPGQGAYEQYF.

This chain links TRBV6-1 with TRBJ2-4; TRBD1 is a possible D gene (6 bases). Trimming shortened V by 10 bases and J by 12 bases, and 16 bases separated the two germline ends. CDR1 and CDR2 from the germline V gene are MNHNS and SASEGT. This CDR3 comprises 11 residues. DNA of the CDR3: TGTGCCACCATGGGGGACACGAATCAGTACTTC. It specifies CATMGDTNQYF.

The chain links TRBV30 to TRBJ2-5; D might be TRBD2 (7 bases). The CDR3 totals 16 residues. Germline V gene lookup returns CDR1 GTSNPN and CDR2 SVGIG (reference sequence). Trimming pared 0 bases from V and 5 bases from J, leaving 19 bases between. CDR3 DNA: TGTGCCTGGAGTGTATCTATGGGGGGGCCGAGGGAGACCCAGTACTTC. It is translated as CAWSVSMGGPRETQYF.